The 27 T cell receptor beta chains below come from one sample, sequenced in a study of T cell responses to AZD1222 COVID-19 vaccine. Data came from immunoSEQ multiplex PCR; TCRdb stores just in-frame clones and leaves some out. The sample has just over 30,000 clones, roughly 90% seen once. The specimen comprised peripheral blood, sampled 28 days after the second AZD1222 dose. The receptors originated from an adult who received the AZD1222 COVID-19 vaccine.

The genes are TRBV10-3 and TRBJ1-5; no firm D call. Germline V gene data show CDR1 as ENHRY and CDR2 as SYGVKD. V was trimmed by 2 bases and J by 2 bases, leaving 7 bases between them. The CDR3 spans 14 residues. Written as DNA, the CDR3 is TGTGCCATCAGTGAGGGTCAGGGCAATCAGCCCCAGCATTTT. Translating gives CAISEGQGNQPQHF.

In this sample, this clone turned up a few times. This sequence joins TRBV9 and TRBJ1-4; a possible D gene is TRBD1 (5 bases). Trimming removed 3 bases from V and 8 bases from J, with 11 bases in between. Germline V gene data show CDR1 as SGDLS and CDR2 as YYNGEE. This CDR3 has 13 residues. The CDR3 here is CASSGAGKEKLFF. The DNA of the CDR3 is TGTGCCAGCAGCGGGGCAGGGAAGGAAAAACTGTTTTTT.

CDR3 DNA sequence: TGTGCCAGCAGCTTAGTGGGAACCAACACTGAAGCTTTCTTT. Protein: CASSLVGTNTEAFF. This sequence joins TRBV11-2 and TRBJ1-1; D is ambiguous. The CDR3 consists of 14 residues. V shed 1 base and J shed 2 bases, with 8 bases lying between them. Germline V gene lookup returns CDR1 SGHAT and CDR2 FQNNGV.

The chain employs TRBV6-5 and TRBJ1-5; D gene unclear. Germline CDR1 MNHEY, CDR2 SVGAGI. This CDR3 is 15 amino acids long. V was pared by 2 bases and J by 4 bases, with 12 bases between. The chain's CDR3 is CASSYVGSPNQPQHF. As DNA, the CDR3 is TGTGCCAGCAGTTACGTAGGTAGCCCAAATCAGCCCCAGCATTTT.

This sequence joins TRBV18 and TRBJ2-7; the D is unclear. Germline V gives CDR1 KGHSH, CDR2 LQKENI. The CDR3 has 14 residues. The germline V and J ends were trimmed by 2 bases and 2 bases, with 10 bases remaining between them. The chain's CDR3 is CASSPYDRTYEQYF. The CDR3 region has the DNA TGTGCCAGCTCACCATATGACCGAACCTACGAGCAGTACTTC.

The chain recombines TRBV28 with TRBJ1-2; possible D gene TRBD1, 6 bases. V lost 6 bases, J lost 13 bases, and 33 bases lay in between. Germline lookup yields CDR1 MDHEN and CDR2 SYDVKM. The CDR3 consists of 17 residues. The CDR3 region has the DNA TGTGCCAGCAGGCCTGGGAGGGGGACGGTTAAGATACGTATCGGCACCTTC. Translation: CASRPGRGTVKIRIGTF.

The chain joins TRBV18 to TRBJ2-7, with 10 positions matching TRBD1. After removal of 3 bases from V and 3 bases from J, the junction contained 2 bases not matched to a gene. The CDR3 has 14 amino acids. Germline CDR1 and CDR2: KGHSH and LQKENI. CDR3 region: CASSPGQGIYEQYF. The CDR3 nucleotides are TGTGCCAGCTCACCGGGACAGGGGATCTACGAGCAGTACTTC.

This chain uses TRBV29-1 with TRBJ1-5; 8 bases agree with TRBD1. Trimming at V came to 6 bases and at J to 6 bases, leaving 7 bases not matched to a gene. CDR1 and CDR2 (germline): SQVTM, ANQGSEA. The CDR3 has 13 residues. The CDR3 coding sequence is TGCAGCGTGGAGGGACAGGCCGGTCAGCCCCAGCATTTT. Translation gives CSVEGQAGQPQHF.

The V and J genes are TRBV7-2 and TRBJ1-2, with D unresolved. The CDR3 sequence is 12 residues long. CDR1 and CDR2 from the germline V gene are SGHTA and FQGNSA. Trimming removed 4 bases at V and 8 bases at J, with 11 bases between. The CDR3 DNA reads as TGTGCCAGCAGCTCCCCACCCTTGGGCTACACCTTC. Translated, it gives CASSSPPLGYTF.

The chain combines TRBV11-2 with TRBJ2-7, with D possibly matching TRBD1 (6 bases). The CDR3 is 11 residues long. V was trimmed by 8 bases and J by 9 bases, leaving 14 bases between them. Germline V gives CDR1 SGHAT, CDR2 FQNNGV. CDR3 region: CASGGGVGQYF. DNA for the CDR3: TGTGCCAGCGGGGGCGGAGTCGGGCAGTACTTC. Supplemented by reference TRBV11-2 and TRBJ2-7, the full variable domain reads EAGVAQSPRYKIIEKRQSVAFWCNPISGHATLYWYQQILGQGPKLLIQFQNNGVVDDSQLPKDRFSAERLKGVDSTLKIQPAKLEDSAVYLCASGGGVGQYFGPGTRLTVT.

The chain employs TRBV27 and TRBJ2-1, with a weak D call TRBD1 (5 bases). Per germline, CDR1 MNHEY and CDR2 SMNVEV (reference sequence). The CDR3 is 14 residues long. V was pared by 0 bases and J by 9 bases, with 12 bases between. CDR3: CASSLSSGNGEQFF. In DNA, the CDR3 is TGTGCCAGCAGTTTATCGTCAGGGAATGGTGAGCAGTTCTTC.

The chain recombines TRBV24-1 with TRBJ1-1; TRBD1 is a possible D gene (6 bases). The CDR3 has 15 amino acids. Germline V gives CDR1 KGHDR, CDR2 SFDVKD. Trimming removed 3 bases from V and 3 bases from J, with 13 bases in between. Written as DNA, the CDR3 is TGTGCCACCAGTGATCCACCCAGGGGCTACACTGAAGCTTTCTTT. It translates to CATSDPPRGYTEAFF.

The rearrangement joins TRBV11-3 to TRBJ2-7; D might be TRBD1 (6 bases). CDR1 is SGHNT, CDR2 YENEEA, per germline. Trimming stripped 5 bases from V and 0 bases from J, with 11 bases between. The CDR3 consists of 14 residues. In DNA form, the CDR3 reads TGTGCCAGCAGCCAAACAGGGAACTCCTACGAGCAGTACTTC. Amino acid sequence: CASSQTGNSYEQYF.

The V call is TRBV7-9, the J call TRBJ1-2, with 7 nucleotides matching TRBD1. Germline V lookup: CDR1 SEHNR, CDR2 FQNEAQ (reference sequence). This CDR3 has 14 amino acids. V lost 1 base, J lost 4 bases, and 3 bases stayed unmatched. CDR3 amino acids: CASSLEGQFYGYTF. The DNA of the CDR3 is TGTGCCAGCAGCTTAGAGGGACAGTTCTATGGCTACACCTTC.

The rearrangement joins TRBV7-2 to TRBJ2-7; tentatively, D is TRBD1 (5 bases). The CDR3 length is 14 residues. Germline loops: CDR1 SGHTA, CDR2 FQGNSA. The ends were cut back, 5 bases at V and 2 bases at J, with 13 bases in the middle. CDR3 coding DNA: TGTGCCAGCAGCCCGGACATTCAAACCTACGAGCAGTACTTC. Translated: CASSPDIQTYEQYF.

The chain couples TRBV27 to TRBJ1-2; TRBD1 is a possible D gene (5 bases). This CDR3 has 14 residues. CDR1 and CDR2 from the germline V gene are MNHEY and SMNVEV (reference sequence). V was trimmed by 3 bases and J by 4 bases, leaving 12 bases between them. The DNA of the CDR3 is TGTGCCAGCAGTTTGTCGGGGGACGTCTATGGCTACACCTTC. Protein sequence: CASSLSGDVYGYTF.

The rearrangement joins TRBV7-8 to TRBJ1-2; 11 bases fit TRBD1. The trim removed 4 bases at V and 3 bases at J, leaving 4 bases unmatched. The CDR3 is 15 amino acids. Germline CDR1 reads SGHVS; CDR2 reads FQNEAQ. The CDR3 nucleotides read TGTGCCAGCAGCTCTGGACAGGGGGCCCACTATGGCTACACCTTC. Protein: CASSSGQGAHYGYTF.

The chain uses TRBV6-4 and TRBJ1-6; D gene unclear. The length of the CDR3 is 15 residues. V was clipped by 6 bases and J by 5 bases, with 14 bases between them. Looked up from germline, CDR1 is MRHNA and CDR2 is SNTAGT. This CDR3 is CASRSDLGDNSPLHF. CDR3 DNA sequence: TGTGCCAGCAGATCCGACCTTGGAGATAATTCACCCCTCCACTTT.

This clone is labeled as medium-sized (0.01 to 0.1%). The rearrangement joins TRBV9 to TRBJ1-2; 8 bases align to TRBD1. In germline, CDR1 is SGDLS, CDR2 YYNGEE. The CDR3 runs 11 residues. The ends lost 5 bases at V and 8 bases at J; junction bases unmatched: 2. Written as DNA, the CDR3 is TGTGCCAGCAGTGCAGGGGGCGGCTACACCTTC. It specifies CASSAGGGYTF. The complete variable domain, with remaining parts taken from reference TRBV9 and TRBJ1-2, reads DSGVTQTPKHLITATGQRVTLRCSPRSGDLSVYWYQQSLDQGLQFLIQYYNGEERAKGNILERFSAQQFPDLHSELNLSSLELGDSALYFCASSAGGGYTFGSGTRLTVV.

The chain recombines TRBV3-1 (or the pseudogene TRBV3-2) with TRBJ1-1; D remains ambiguous. The V gene lost 0 bases and the J gene lost 5 bases, with 13 bases spanning the gap. CDR3 length equals 15 residues. Germline CDR1 reads LGHDT; CDR2 reads YNNKEL (reference sequence). The CDR3 reads CASSQDNVPWTEAFF. CDR3 coding DNA: TGTGCCAGCAGCCAAGACAACGTTCCGTGGACTGAAGCTTTCTTT.

V usage is TRBV3-1 (or the pseudogene TRBV3-2) and J usage is TRBJ2-3; D remains ambiguous. Trimming left V 4 bases short and J 3 bases short, with 14 bases between. The CDR3 is made up of 15 amino acids. CDR1 is LGHDT, CDR2 YNNKEL, per germline (reference sequence). This CDR3 reads CASSPRLEDTDTQYF. The CDR3 DNA reads as TGTGCCAGCAGCCCCCGACTCGAAGATACAGATACGCAGTATTTT.

The chain recombines TRBV2 with TRBJ2-1, with D tentatively TRBD2 (5 bases). Germline V gene sequence: CDR1 SNHLY, CDR2 FYNNEI. This CDR3 has 12 residues. The germline V and J ends were trimmed by 6 bases and 15 bases, with 18 bases remaining between them. The CDR3, as DNA: TGTGCCAGCAGCGAGACGGGGTCGGTATTGTTCTTC. Translating it yields CASSETGSVLFF.

This chain links TRBV6-1 with TRBJ2-1; D is unresolved. V lost 3 bases and J 6 bases, leaving 6 bases between the germline ends. Germline lookup yields CDR1 MNHNS and CDR2 SASEGT. The CDR3 consists of 12 residues. CDR3 in amino acids: CASSERSNEQFF. The DNA of the CDR3 is TGTGCCAGCAGTGAGCGGAGCAATGAGCAGTTCTTC.

This sequence joins TRBV5-6 and TRBJ2-7; possible D gene TRBD2, 5 bases. This CDR3 has 16 residues. V was clipped by 0 bases and J by 4 bases, with 17 bases between them. Germline loops: CDR1 SGHDT, CDR2 YYEEEE. The CDR3 region has the DNA TGTGCCAGCAGCTTGGATGGACTGGCACCAAGTTACGAGCAGTACTTC. It translates to CASSLDGLAPSYEQYF.

The chain is built from TRBV11-2 and TRBJ1-2; 9 nucleotides line up with TRBD1. After removal of 5 bases from V and 2 bases from J, the junction contained 3 bases not matched to a gene. The CDR3 has 14 residues. The germline V gene has CDR1 SGHAT and CDR2 FQNNGV. This chain's CDR3 is CASSGQGWNYGYTF. The CDR3 nucleotides read TGTGCCAGCAGCGGACAGGGGTGGAACTATGGCTACACCTTC. The full variable domain, completed using reference TRBV11-2 and TRBJ1-2, is EAGVAQSPRYKIIEKRQSVAFWCNPISGHATLYWYQQILGQGPKLLIQFQNNGVVDDSQLPKDRFSAERLKGVDSTLKIQPAKLEDSAVYLCASSGQGWNYGYTFGSGTRLTVV.

The rearrangement joins TRBV5-4 to TRBJ2-1, with TRBD1 identical over 8 bases. Looked up from germline, CDR1 is SGHNT and CDR2 is YYREEE (reference sequence). CDR3 size: 12 residues. The V and J ends lost 4 bases and 12 bases, in that order; junction bases with no gene match: 6. The CDR3 spells CASSLGQAGQFF. The CDR3 DNA reads TGTGCCAGCAGCCTGGGACAGGCGGGGCAGTTCTTC. The full variable domain, in which reference TRBV5-4 and TRBJ2-1 provide the parts outside the CDR3, is ETGVTQSPTHLIKTRGQQVTLRCSSQSGHNTVSWYQQALGQGPQFIFQYYREEENGRGNFPPRFSGLQFPNYSSELNVNALELDDSALYLCASSLGQAGQFFGPGTRLTVL.

This clone came up a few times. This chain uses TRBV27 with TRBJ1-2, with TRBD1 matching over 8 bases. Germline CDR1 reads MNHEY; CDR2 reads SMNVEV (reference sequence). V shed 9 bases and J 4 bases; nucleotides not matched to a gene: 7. There are 13 residues in the CDR3. This chain's CDR3 is CASQGAGTYGYTF. For the CDR3, the DNA is TGTGCCAGTCAGGGGGCGGGAACCTATGGCTACACCTTC.